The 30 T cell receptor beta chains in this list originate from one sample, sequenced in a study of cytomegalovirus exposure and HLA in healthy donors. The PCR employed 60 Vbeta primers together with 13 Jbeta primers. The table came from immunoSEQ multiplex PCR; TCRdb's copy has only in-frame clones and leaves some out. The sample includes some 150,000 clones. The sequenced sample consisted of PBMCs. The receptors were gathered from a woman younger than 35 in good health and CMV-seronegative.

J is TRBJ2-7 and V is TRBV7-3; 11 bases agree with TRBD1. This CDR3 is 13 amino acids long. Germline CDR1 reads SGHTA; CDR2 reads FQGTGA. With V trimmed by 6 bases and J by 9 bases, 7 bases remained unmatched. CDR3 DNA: TGTGCCAGCAGTACGGGACAGGGGGTGCGGCAGTACTTC. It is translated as CASSTGQGVRQYF.

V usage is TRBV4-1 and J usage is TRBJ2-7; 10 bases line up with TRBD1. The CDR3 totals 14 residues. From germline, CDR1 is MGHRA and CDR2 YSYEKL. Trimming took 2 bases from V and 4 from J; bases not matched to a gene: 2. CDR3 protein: CASSQRQGAYEQYF. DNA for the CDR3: TGCGCCAGCAGCCAAAGACAGGGGGCGTACGAGCAGTACTTC.

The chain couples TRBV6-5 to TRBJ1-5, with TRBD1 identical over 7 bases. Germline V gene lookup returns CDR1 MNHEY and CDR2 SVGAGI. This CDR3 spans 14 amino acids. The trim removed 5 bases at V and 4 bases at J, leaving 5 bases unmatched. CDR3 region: CASSEQGLNQPQHF. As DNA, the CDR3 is TGTGCCAGCAGTGAACAGGGGCTTAATCAGCCCCAGCATTTT.

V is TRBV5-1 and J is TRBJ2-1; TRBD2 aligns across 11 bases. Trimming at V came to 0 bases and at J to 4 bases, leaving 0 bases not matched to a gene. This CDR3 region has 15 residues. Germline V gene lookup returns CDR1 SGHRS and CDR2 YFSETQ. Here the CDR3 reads CASSLGLAGYNEQFF. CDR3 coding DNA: TGCGCCAGCAGCTTGGGACTAGCGGGATACAATGAGCAGTTCTTC.

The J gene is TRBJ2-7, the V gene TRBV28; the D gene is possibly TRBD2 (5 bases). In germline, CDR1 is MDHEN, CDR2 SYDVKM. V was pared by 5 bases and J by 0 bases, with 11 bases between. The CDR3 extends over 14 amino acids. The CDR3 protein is CASSLSGNSYEQYF. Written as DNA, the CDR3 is TGTGCCAGCAGTCTAAGCGGAAACTCCTACGAGCAGTACTTC.

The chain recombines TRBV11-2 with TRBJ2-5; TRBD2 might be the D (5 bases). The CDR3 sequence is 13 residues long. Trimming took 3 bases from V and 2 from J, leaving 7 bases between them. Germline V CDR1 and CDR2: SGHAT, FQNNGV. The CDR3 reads CASSFGGQETQYF. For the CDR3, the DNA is TGTGCCAGCAGCTTCGGCGGGCAAGAGACCCAGTACTTC.

The CDR3 spells CASTRGAEEQFF. CDR3 DNA sequence: TGCGCCAGCACCAGAGGCGCAGAAGAGCAGTTCTTC. The chain couples TRBV5-1 to TRBJ2-1; D ambiguous. The CDR3 has 12 amino acids. The germline V gene encodes CDR1 SGHRS and CDR2 YFSETQ. Between the trimmed V and J ends, which lost 6 bases and 10 bases, there was a span of 14 bases.

The CDR3 nucleotides are TGTGCCAGTAGTCGCGTTGGACAGGGGAGCACAGATACGCAGTATTTT. Protein: CASSRVGQGSTDTQYF. The chain recombines TRBV19 with TRBJ2-3; 9 bases align to TRBD1. The junction had 6 bases not matched to a gene; V was cut back by 5 bases and J by 0 bases. Germline V gene lookup returns CDR1 LNHDA and CDR2 SQIVND (reference sequence). The CDR3 runs to 16 residues. The whole variable domain, filled in from reference TRBV19 and TRBJ2-3, reads DGGITQSPKYLFRKEGQNVTLSCEQNLNHDAMYWYRQDPGQGLRLIYYSQIVNDFQKGDIAEGYSVSREKKESFPLTVTSAQKNPTAFYLCASSRVGQGSTDTQYFGPGTRLTVL.

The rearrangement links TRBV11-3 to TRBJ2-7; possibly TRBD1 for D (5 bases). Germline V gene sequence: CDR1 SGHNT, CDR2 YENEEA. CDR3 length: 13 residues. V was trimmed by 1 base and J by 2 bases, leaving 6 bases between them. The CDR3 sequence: CASSLGTPYEQYV. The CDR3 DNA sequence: TGTGCCAGCAGCTTAGGGACACCCTACGAGCAGTACGTC.

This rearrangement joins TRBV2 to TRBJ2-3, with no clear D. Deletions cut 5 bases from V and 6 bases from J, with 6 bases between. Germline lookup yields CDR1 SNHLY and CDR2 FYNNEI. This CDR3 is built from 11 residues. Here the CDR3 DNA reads TGTGCCAGCAGTTGGCTGGATACGCAGTATTTT. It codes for CASSWLDTQYF.

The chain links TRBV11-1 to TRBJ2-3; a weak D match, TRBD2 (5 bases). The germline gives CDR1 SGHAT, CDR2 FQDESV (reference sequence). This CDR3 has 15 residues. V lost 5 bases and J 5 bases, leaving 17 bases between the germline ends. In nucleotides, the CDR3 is TGTGCCAGCAGCCCCGGACTCCACTCTGGAGATACGCAGTATTTT. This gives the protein CASSPGLHSGDTQYF.

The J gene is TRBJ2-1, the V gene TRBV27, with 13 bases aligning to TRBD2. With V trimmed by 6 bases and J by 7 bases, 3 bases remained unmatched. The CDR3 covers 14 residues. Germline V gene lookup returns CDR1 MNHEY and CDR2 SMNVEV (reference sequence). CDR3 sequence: CASSWTSGSNEQFF. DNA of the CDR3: TGTGCCAGCAGCTGGACTAGCGGGAGTAATGAGCAGTTCTTC.

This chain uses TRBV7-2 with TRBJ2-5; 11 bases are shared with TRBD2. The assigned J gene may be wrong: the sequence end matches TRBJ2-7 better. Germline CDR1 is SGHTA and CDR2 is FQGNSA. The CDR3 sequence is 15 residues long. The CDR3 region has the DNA TGTGCCAGCAGCCCTGGACTAGCGGGTACCTACGAGCAGTACTTC. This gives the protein CASSPGLAGTYEQYF.

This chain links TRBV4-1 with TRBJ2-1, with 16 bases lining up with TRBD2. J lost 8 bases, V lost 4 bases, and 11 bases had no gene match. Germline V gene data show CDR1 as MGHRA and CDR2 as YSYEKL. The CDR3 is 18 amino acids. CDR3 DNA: TGCGCCAGCAGCCTCACCGGGGGGGGACTAGCGGGAGGGTATGAGCAGTTCTTC. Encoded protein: CASSLTGGGLAGGYEQFF.

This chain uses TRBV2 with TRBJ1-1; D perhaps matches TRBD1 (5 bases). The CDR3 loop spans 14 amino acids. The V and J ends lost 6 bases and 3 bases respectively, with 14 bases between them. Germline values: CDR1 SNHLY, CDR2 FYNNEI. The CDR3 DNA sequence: TGTGCCAGCAGAGAAACAGGATGGGACACTGAAGCTTTCTTT. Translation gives CASRETGWDTEAFF.

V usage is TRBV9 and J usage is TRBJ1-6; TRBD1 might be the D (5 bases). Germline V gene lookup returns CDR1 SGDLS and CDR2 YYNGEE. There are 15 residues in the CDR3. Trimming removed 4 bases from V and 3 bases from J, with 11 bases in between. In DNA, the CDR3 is TGTGCCAGCAGCCGTAGACAGAGCTATAATTCACCCCTCCACTTT. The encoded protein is CASSRRQSYNSPLHF.

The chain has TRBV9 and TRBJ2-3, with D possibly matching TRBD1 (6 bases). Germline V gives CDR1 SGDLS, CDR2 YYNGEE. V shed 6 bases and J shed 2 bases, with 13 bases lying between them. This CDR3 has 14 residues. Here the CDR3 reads CASTRDIYTDTQYF. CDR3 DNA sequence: TGTGCCAGCACCAGGGACATCTACACAGATACGCAGTATTTT.

The CDR3 sequence: CASSYGNEQFF. The CDR3 bases are TGTGCCAGCAGTTACGGTAATGAGCAGTTCTTC. The chain joins TRBV28 to TRBJ2-1, with unresolved D. The CDR3 spans 11 residues. The V gene's germline CDR1 is MDHEN and CDR2 SYDVKM. V was trimmed by 4 bases and J by 7 bases, leaving 5 bases between them.

CDR3 amino acids: CASSYSGQTGNTIYF. The CDR3, as DNA: TGTGCCAGCAGTTACTCCGGACAAACTGGAAACACCATATATTTT. The J gene is TRBJ1-3, the V gene TRBV6-6; a weak D match, TRBD1 (5 bases). This CDR3 region has 15 residues. Trimming removed 0 bases at V and 2 bases at J, with 8 bases between. Germline V gene data show CDR1 as MNHNY and CDR2 as SVGAGI (reference sequence).

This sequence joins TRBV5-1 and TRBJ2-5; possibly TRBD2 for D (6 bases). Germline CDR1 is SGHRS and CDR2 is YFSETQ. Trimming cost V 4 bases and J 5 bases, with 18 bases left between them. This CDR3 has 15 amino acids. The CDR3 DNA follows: TGCGCCAGCAGCAGTTTCGGGGGTAGTAGGGAGACCCAGTACTTC. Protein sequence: CASSSFGGSRETQYF.

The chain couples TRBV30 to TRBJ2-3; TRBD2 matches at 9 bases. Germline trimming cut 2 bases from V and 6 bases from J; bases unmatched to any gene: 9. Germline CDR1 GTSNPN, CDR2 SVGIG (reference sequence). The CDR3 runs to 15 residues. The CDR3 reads CAWSHLAGASDTQYF. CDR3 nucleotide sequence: TGTGCCTGGAGTCATTTAGCGGGAGCATCCGATACGCAGTATTTT.

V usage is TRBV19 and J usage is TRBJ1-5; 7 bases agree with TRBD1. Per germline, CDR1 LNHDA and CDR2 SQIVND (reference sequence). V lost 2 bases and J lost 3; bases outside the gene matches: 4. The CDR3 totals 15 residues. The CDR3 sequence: CASSIRTGVNQPQHF. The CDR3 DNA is TGTGCCAGTAGTATACGAACAGGGGTCAATCAGCCCCAGCATTTT. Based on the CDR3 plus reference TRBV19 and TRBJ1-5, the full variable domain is DGGITQSPKYLFRKEGQNVTLSCEQNLNHDAMYWYRQDPGQGLRLIYYSQIVNDFQKGDIAEGYSVSREKKESFPLTVTSAQKNPTAFYLCASSIRTGVNQPQHFGDGTRLSIL.

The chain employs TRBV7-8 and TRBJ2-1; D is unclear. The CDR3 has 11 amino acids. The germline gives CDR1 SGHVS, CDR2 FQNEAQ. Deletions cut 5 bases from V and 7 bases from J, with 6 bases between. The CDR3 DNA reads TGTGCCAGCAGCCCGCGGAATGAGCAGTTCTTC. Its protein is CASSPRNEQFF.

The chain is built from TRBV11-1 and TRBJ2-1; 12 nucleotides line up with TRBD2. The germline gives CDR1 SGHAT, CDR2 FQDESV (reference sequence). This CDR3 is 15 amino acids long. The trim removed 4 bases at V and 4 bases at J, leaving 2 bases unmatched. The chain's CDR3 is CASSSGLAGYNEQFF. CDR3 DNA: TGTGCCAGCAGCTCAGGACTAGCGGGATACAATGAGCAGTTCTTC. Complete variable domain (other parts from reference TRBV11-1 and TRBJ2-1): EAEVAQSPRYKITEKSQAVAFWCDPISGHATLYWYRQILGQGPELLVQFQDESVVDDSQLPKDRFSAERLKGVDSTLKIQPAELGDSAMYLCASSSGLAGYNEQFFGPGTRLTVL.

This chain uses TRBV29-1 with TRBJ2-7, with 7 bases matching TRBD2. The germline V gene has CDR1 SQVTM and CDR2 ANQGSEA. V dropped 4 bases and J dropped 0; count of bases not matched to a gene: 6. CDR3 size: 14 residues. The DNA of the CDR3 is TGCAGCGTTGTATCGCTAGCGGACTCCTACGAGCAGTACTTC. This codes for CSVVSLADSYEQYF.

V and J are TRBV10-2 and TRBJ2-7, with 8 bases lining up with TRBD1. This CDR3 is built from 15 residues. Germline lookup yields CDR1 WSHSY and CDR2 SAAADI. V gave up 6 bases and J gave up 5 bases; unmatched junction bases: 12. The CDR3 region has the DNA TGCGCCAGCAGCCTCGGGACAGGACTCCGGGACGAGCAGTACTTC. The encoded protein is CASSLGTGLRDEQYF.

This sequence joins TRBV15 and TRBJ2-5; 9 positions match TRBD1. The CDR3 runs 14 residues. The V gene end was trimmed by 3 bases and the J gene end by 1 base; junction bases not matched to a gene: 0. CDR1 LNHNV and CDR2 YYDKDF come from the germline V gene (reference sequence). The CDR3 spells CATSRDRGQETQYF. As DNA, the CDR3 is TGTGCCACCAGCAGGGACAGGGGCCAAGAGACCCAGTACTTC.

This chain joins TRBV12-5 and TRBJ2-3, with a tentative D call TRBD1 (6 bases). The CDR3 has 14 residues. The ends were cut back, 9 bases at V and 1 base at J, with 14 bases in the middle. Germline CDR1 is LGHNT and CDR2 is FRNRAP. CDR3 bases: TGTGCTAGCCTTCTAGGGGGACGCACAGATACGCAGTATTTT. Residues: CASLLGGRTDTQYF.

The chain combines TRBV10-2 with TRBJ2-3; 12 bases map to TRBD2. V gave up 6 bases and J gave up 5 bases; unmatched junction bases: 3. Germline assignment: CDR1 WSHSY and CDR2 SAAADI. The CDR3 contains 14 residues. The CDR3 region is CASSKTSGRDTQYF. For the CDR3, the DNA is TGCGCCAGCAGCAAGACTAGCGGGAGAGATACGCAGTATTTT.

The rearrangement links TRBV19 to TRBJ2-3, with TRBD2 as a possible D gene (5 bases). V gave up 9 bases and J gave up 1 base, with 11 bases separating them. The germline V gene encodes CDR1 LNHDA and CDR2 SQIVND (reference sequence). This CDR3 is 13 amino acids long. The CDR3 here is CASRLEGTDTQYF. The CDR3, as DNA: TGTGCCAGCCGGTTGGAGGGCACAGATACGCAGTATTTT.